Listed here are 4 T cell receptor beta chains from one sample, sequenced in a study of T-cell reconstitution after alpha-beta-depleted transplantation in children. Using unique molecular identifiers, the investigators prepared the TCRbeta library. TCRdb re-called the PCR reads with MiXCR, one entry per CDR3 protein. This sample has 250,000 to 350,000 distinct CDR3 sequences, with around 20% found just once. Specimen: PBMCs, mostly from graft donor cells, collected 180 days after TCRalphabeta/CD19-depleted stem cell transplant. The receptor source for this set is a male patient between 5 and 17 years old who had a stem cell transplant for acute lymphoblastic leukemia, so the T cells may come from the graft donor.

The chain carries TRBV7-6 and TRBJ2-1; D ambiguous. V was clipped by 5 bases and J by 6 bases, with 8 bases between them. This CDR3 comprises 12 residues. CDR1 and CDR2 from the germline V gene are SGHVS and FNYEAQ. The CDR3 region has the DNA TGTGCCAGCAGCCAACAATTCAATGAGCAGTTCTTC. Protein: CASSQQFNEQFF.

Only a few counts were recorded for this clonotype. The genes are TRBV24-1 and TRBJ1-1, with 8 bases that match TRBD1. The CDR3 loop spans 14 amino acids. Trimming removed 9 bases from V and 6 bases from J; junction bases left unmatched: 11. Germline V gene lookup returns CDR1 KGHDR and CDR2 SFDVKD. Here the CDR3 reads CATSPQGRGPEAFF. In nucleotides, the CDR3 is TGTGCCACCTCCCCCCAGGGCAGGGGGCCTGAAGCTTTCTTT.

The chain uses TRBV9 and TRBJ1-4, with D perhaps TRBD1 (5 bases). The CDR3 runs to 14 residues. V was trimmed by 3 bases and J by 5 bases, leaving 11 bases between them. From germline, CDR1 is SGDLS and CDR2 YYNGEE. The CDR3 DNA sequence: TGTGCCAGCAGCGGAGGGGCAGTGAATGAAAAACTGTTTTTT. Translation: CASSGGAVNEKLFF.

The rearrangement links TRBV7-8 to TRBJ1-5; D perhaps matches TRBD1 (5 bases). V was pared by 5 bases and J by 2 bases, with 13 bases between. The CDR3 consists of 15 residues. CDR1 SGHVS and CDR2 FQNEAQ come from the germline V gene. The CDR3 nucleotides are TGTGCCAGCAGCCCCTGGGACGGTCGCAATCAGCCCCAGCATTTT. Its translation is CASSPWDGRNQPQHF.